A selection of T cell receptor beta chains follows, all from one sample in a study of blood T cell repertoires in COVID-19. Profiled with immunoSEQ multiplex PCR; TCRdb holds only in-frame clones, not every one. The sample holds approximately 160,000 clones, 80% to 95% seen once. The sample taken for sequencing was peripheral blood. These receptors came from an older woman with COVID-19, enrolled during active disease. Both conserved end residues are part of each CDR3. A D gene is named only where the DNA matches it firmly. Rows may omit the clone size; those that give it use once, few, many or a size class.

j_gene,d_gene,v_gene,abundance,CDR3nt,CDR3aa
TRBJ1-2,TRBD1,TRBV3-1/TRBV3-2,.,TGTGCCAGCAGCCCGTTATACCGGGACAGCAACTATGGCTACACCTTC,CASSPLYRDSNYGYTF
TRBJ2-1,TRBD2,TRBV7-3,few,TGTGCCAGCAGCTTAGGCGGGACTAGAAACTGGGAGCAGTTCTTC,CASSLGGTRNWEQFF
TRBJ2-7,.,TRBV5-1,.,TGCGCCAGCAGCTTGGGCAGGGACTACGAGCAGTACTTC,CASSLGRDYEQYF
TRBJ1-1,TRBD1,TRBV30,.,TGTGCCTGGAGTGTACGCAGGGGGCAGTTGGCTTTCTTT,CAWSVRRGQLAFF
TRBJ2-7,TRBD1,TRBV5-5,few,TGTGCCAGCAGCTTGGCCGGACAGGGGGTTTCGGCAGGCGAGCAGTACTTC,CASSLAGQGVSAGEQYF
TRBJ2-1,TRBD2,TRBV7-2,.,TGTGCCAGCAGCCCTCGGACTAGCGGGGCTTACAATGAGCAGTTCTTC,CASSPRTSGAYNEQFF
TRBJ1-2,.,TRBV18,.,TGTGCCAGCTCACCAATTAGTATCCCACAGGGATTGGGCTACACCTTC,CASSPISIPQGLGYTF
TRBJ2-7,.,TRBV7-9,.,TGTGCCAGCAGCTTGAGTATAAAAGACTACGAGCAGTACTTC,CASSLSIKDYEQYF
TRBJ1-6,TRBD1,TRBV6-5,.,TGTGCCGGACAGGGGGACGGGAATTCACCCCTCCACTTT,CAGQGDGNSPLHF
TRBJ1-1,.,TRBV19,once,TGTGCCAGTATGGATGAGGCCGGGATGAACACTGAAGCTTTCTTT,CASMDEAGMNTEAFF
TRBJ1-3,.,TRBV7-3,.,TGTGCCAGCAGCTCCATGTCGGGGGTTGGAAACACCATATATTTT,CASSSMSGVGNTIYF
TRBJ2-3,TRBD1,TRBV10-3,.,TGTGCCATCAGTGAGTCGACAGGGGGTACACTAGATACGCAGTATTTT,CAISESTGGTLDTQYF
TRBJ2-3,TRBD1,TRBV10-3,.,TGTGCCATCAGATGGACAGGGGACACCACAGATACGCAGTATTTT,CAIRWTGDTTDTQYF
TRBJ2-2,TRBD1,TRBV24-1,.,TGTGCCACCAGTGACAACAGGGGGCCGAACACCGGGGAGCTGTTTTTT,CATSDNRGPNTGELFF
TRBJ1-2,TRBD1,TRBV5-1,.,TGCGCCAGCAGCTTACAGGGGGCTGAGGGTGGCTACACCTTC,CASSLQGAEGGYTF
TRBJ1-2,TRBD1,TRBV7-8,.,TGTGCCAGCAGCTTAGACAGGGGTGGCTACACCTTC,CASSLDRGGYTF
TRBJ1-5,.,TRBV19,.,TGTGCCAGTAGTATAGGTGGGACAAGTAGTCAGCCCCAGCATTTT,CASSIGGTSSQPQHF
TRBJ1-2,.,TRBV30,few,TGTGCCTGGAGTGTAGGGGGCTATGGCTACACCTTC,CAWSVGGYGYTF
TRBJ2-3,TRBD2,TRBV13,.,TGTGCCAGCAGCTCCGGTGGCGGGGGGTCAGATACGCAGTATTTT,CASSSGGGGSDTQYF
TRBJ1-4,.,TRBV18,.,TGTGCCAGCCGACCAACGGGGGACAATGAAAAACTGTTTTTT,CASRPTGDNEKLFF
TRBJ2-5,.,TRBV3-1/TRBV3-2,.,TGTGCCAGCAGCCAAGTCCAGCGGGAGACCCAGTACTTC,CASSQVQRETQYF
TRBJ1-5,.,TRBV19,few,TGTGCCAGTAGTATCGGCAATCAGCCCCAGCATTTT,CASSIGNQPQHF
TRBJ2-1,.,TRBV7-6,.,TGTGCCAGCAGCTTAGCTTCCCCCAGGGGCAATGAGCAGTTCTTC,CASSLASPRGNEQFF
TRBJ1-1,TRBD1,TRBV6-4,.,TGTGCCAGCAGGGCTGACAGGGTTGGCACTGAAGCTTTCTTT,CASRADRVGTEAFF
TRBJ1-3,.,TRBV9,once,TGTGCCAGCAGCGTATACGCGGTAGGTGGATCCTCTGGAAACACCATATATTTT,CASSVYAVGGSSGNTIYF
TRBJ1-4,TRBD1,TRBV4-1,.,TGCGCCAGCAGCCGGGGGACAGGAAGGAGGACAACTAATGAAAAACTGTTTTTT,CASSRGTGRRTTNEKLFF